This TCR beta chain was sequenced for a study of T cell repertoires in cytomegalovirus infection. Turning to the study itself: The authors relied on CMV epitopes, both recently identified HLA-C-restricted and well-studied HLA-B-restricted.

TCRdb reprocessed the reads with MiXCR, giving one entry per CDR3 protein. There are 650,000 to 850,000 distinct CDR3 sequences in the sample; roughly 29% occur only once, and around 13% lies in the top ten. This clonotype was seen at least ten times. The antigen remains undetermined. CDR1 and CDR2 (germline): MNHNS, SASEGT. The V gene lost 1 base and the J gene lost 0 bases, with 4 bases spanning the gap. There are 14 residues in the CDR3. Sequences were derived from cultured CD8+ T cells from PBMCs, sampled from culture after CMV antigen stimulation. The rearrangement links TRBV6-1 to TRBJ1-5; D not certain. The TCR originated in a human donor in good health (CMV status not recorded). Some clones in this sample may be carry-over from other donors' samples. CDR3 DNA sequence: TGTGCCAGCAGTGAAGAGGTTAGCAATCAGCCCCAGCATTTT. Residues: CASSEEVSNQPQHF.